The 20 T cell receptor beta chains in this list originate from one sample, sequenced in a study of blood T cell repertoires in COVID-19. Method: immunoSEQ multiplex PCR; TCRdb's copy keeps in-frame clones and lacks some. The top ten hold roughly 2% of the sample, which has more than 200,000 clones, approximately 86% seen once. The sample consisted of peripheral blood. Every receptor here comes from a man younger than 40 with active or convalescent COVID-19.

The V call is TRBV6-1, the J call TRBJ2-2; no reliable D call. V lost 2 bases and J lost 4, with 11 bases in between. CDR1 is MNHNS and CDR2 is SASEGT in the germline V gene. The CDR3 length is 15 residues. In DNA form, the CDR3 reads TGTGCCAGCAGTGAATCTCAGATTGGCACCGGGGAGCTGTTTTTT. Residues: CASSESQIGTGELFF.

The J gene is TRBJ2-1, the V gene TRBV7-7, with TRBD2 matching over 7 bases. Losses at the gene ends were 5 bases for V and 7 bases for J; bases not matched to a gene: 5. This CDR3 comprises 13 residues. Germline V lookup: CDR1 SSHAT, CDR2 FNYEAQ (reference sequence). The CDR3 reads CASSVTGGNEQFF. DNA of the CDR3: TGTGCCAGCAGCGTAACGGGGGGAAATGAGCAGTTCTTC.

The gene calls are TRBV15 and TRBJ1-2, with D uncertain. The V end was cut by 5 bases, the J end by 3 bases, with 13 bases between. In germline, CDR1 is LNHNV, CDR2 YYDKDF (reference sequence). This CDR3 is built from 14 residues. The CDR3 nucleotides are TGTGCCACCAGCCCCGAGCGGCAGTACTATGGCTACACCTTC. Translated, it gives CATSPERQYYGYTF.

The table lists this clone with a count of one. V usage is TRBV6-1 and J usage is TRBJ1-5; 8 bases align to TRBD1. Germline values: CDR1 MNHNS, CDR2 SASEGT. Germline trimming cut 0 bases from V and 2 bases from J; bases unmatched to any gene: 3. This CDR3 is built from 16 residues. CDR3 loop: CASSEASGGGNQPQHF. For the CDR3, the DNA is TGTGCCAGCAGTGAAGCGTCAGGGGGCGGCAATCAGCCCCAGCATTTT.

The chain combines TRBV6-4 with TRBJ2-3, with D unresolved. The CDR3 extends over 14 amino acids. Germline V gene sequence: CDR1 MRHNA, CDR2 SNTAGT. Trimming cost V 0 bases and J 1 base, with 5 bases left between them. The CDR3 DNA sequence: TGTGCCAGCAGTGACTCTCCAGGCACAGATACGCAGTATTTT. Its translation: CASSDSPGTDTQYF.

V and J are TRBV29-1 and TRBJ1-2; 9 bases are shared with TRBD1. CDR3 length equals 12 residues. V shed 8 bases, J shed 6 bases, and the junction held 7 bases outside the gene matches. Looked up from germline, CDR1 is SQVTM and CDR2 is ANQGSEA. In DNA form, the CDR3 reads TGCAGCTCCGCCGGGACAGGGAATGGCTACACCTTC. Residues: CSSAGTGNGYTF.

The chain joins TRBV18 to TRBJ1-4; TRBD1 matches 7 bases. CDR3 length: 16 residues. CDR1 and CDR2 (germline): KGHSH, LQKENI. With V trimmed by 4 bases and J by 3 bases, 8 bases remained unmatched. CDR3 loop: CASSLVSGTANEKLFF. CDR3 in DNA: TGTGCCAGCTCACTAGTCTCCGGGACAGCTAATGAAAAACTGTTTTTT.

This chain connects TRBV6-1 to TRBJ1-2; no reliable D call. CDR3 length: 13 amino acids. Trimming shortened V by 2 bases and J by 13 bases, and 17 bases separated the two germline ends. Germline assignment: CDR1 MNHNS and CDR2 SASEGT. CDR3 amino acids: CASSEIDTGACTF. The CDR3 bases are TGTGCCAGCAGTGAAATCGATACGGGTGCCTGCACCTTC.

This rearrangement joins TRBV23-1 to TRBJ1-3; 7 bases are a match to TRBD1. TRBV23-1 belongs to the ORF category, with a function that is uncertain. This CDR3 region has 15 residues. J was trimmed by 0 bases and V by 5 bases; bases with no gene match: 4. The chain's CDR3 is CASSNRDSSGNTIYF. Written as DNA, the CDR3 is TGCGCCAGCAGTAACCGGGACAGCTCTGGAAACACCATATATTTT.

The rearrangement uses TRBV9 and TRBJ1-6, with D uncertain. From germline, CDR1 is SGDLS and CDR2 YYNGEE. V lost 0 bases and J 6 bases, leaving 7 bases between the germline ends. This CDR3 has 14 residues. CDR3: CASSVEGGNSPLHF. CDR3 DNA sequence: TGTGCCAGCAGCGTAGAAGGAGGTAATTCACCCCTCCACTTT.

In nucleotides, the CDR3 is TGTGCCAGCAGTGGGCCGGGGGTGACTAATGAAAAACTGTTTTTT. Translating gives CASSGPGVTNEKLFF. The chain combines TRBV6-2 or TRBV6-3 with TRBJ1-4; possibly TRBD1 for D (5 bases). V lost 5 bases, J lost 2 bases, and 12 bases lay in between. CDR1 is MNHEY, CDR2 SVGEGT, per germline. This CDR3 comprises 15 residues.

The V gene is TRBV9, the J gene TRBJ2-2; 10 nucleotides line up with TRBD2. The trim removed 5 bases at V and 4 bases at J, leaving 8 bases unmatched. Germline assignment: CDR1 SGDLS and CDR2 YYNGEE. The CDR3 has 16 residues. The CDR3 DNA follows: TGTGCCAGCAGAGAAAGCGGGGGGGCCGCCACCGGGGAGCTGTTTTTT. Its protein is CASRESGGAATGELFF.

V gene TRBV6-1 combines with J gene TRBJ1-5; tentatively, D is TRBD1 (6 bases). There are 15 residues in the CDR3. V lost 1 base, J lost 6 bases, and 13 bases lay in between. CDR1 is MNHNS and CDR2 is SASEGT in the germline V gene. This chain's CDR3 is CASSEGWGGGQPQHF. In DNA form, the CDR3 reads TGTGCCAGCAGTGAAGGGTGGGGGGGCGGTCAGCCCCAGCATTTT.

The chain uses TRBV6-5 and TRBJ2-7; 7 bases fit TRBD2. This CDR3 region has 15 residues. CDR1 MNHEY and CDR2 SVGAGI come from the germline V gene. Trimming removed 2 bases from V and 1 base from J; junction bases left unmatched: 5. In DNA, the CDR3 is TGTGCCAGCAGTTACGGGAGGGGTTGGTCCTACGAGCAGTACTTC. Protein product: CASSYGRGWSYEQYF.

This rearrangement joins TRBV27 to TRBJ2-7, with D possibly being TRBD2 (7 bases). There are 15 residues in the CDR3. The germline gives CDR1 MNHEY, CDR2 SMNVEV (reference sequence). With 5 bases removed from V and 3 bases from J, the gap between germline ends came to 17 bases. CDR3: CASSPTRGGSYEQYF. The DNA of the CDR3 is TGTGCCAGCAGTCCCACCAGGGGAGGGAGCTACGAGCAGTACTTC.

The rearrangement links TRBV18 to TRBJ2-1; 15 positions match TRBD2. Trimming removed 4 bases from V and 0 bases from J; junction bases left unmatched: 7. Germline CDR1 reads KGHSH; CDR2 reads LQKENI. This CDR3 is built from 19 residues. The CDR3 nucleotides read TGTGCCAGCTCACTTCTCGGGACTAGCGGGGGGTCCTCCTACAATGAGCAGTTCTTC. This sequence encodes CASSLLGTSGGSSYNEQFF.

The rearrangement links TRBV7-3 to TRBJ1-1, with a weak D call TRBD1 (6 bases). V was cut by 0 bases and J by 3 bases, with 17 bases left in between. The CDR3 sequence is 17 residues long. Per the germline V gene, CDR1 is SGHTA and CDR2 is FQGTGA. The CDR3 nucleotides are TGTGCCAGCAGCTTAACCGGGTCAGGGGCATCGGACACTGAAGCTTTCTTT. It encodes CASSLTGSGASDTEAFF.

This clone is a singleton in its sample. The chain couples TRBV5-6 to TRBJ1-5; D gene ambiguous. The CDR3 is 16 residues long. CDR1 SGHDT and CDR2 YYEEEE come from the germline V gene. V was pared by 0 bases and J by 1 base, with 11 bases between. CDR3 sequence reads: CASSLAGWRSNQPQHF. The CDR3 nucleotides read TGTGCCAGCAGCTTGGCCGGTTGGAGGAGCAATCAGCCCCAGCATTTT.

This chain connects TRBV13 to TRBJ1-2; TRBD1 aligns across 9 bases. This CDR3 contains 17 residues. J was trimmed by 7 bases and V by 5 bases; bases with no gene match: 17. Germline CDR1 is PRHDT and CDR2 is FYEKMQ (reference sequence). The CDR3 nucleotides are TGTGCCAGCAGCGGCATGGGACAGGGTGTTGCAGGGGCTGGCTACACCTTC. Translation: CASSGMGQGVAGAGYTF.

This sequence joins TRBV28 and TRBJ2-2, with no clear D. Germline V lookup: CDR1 MDHEN, CDR2 SYDVKM. Between the trimmed V and J ends, which lost 5 bases and 6 bases, there was a span of 10 bases. This CDR3 spans 13 amino acids. CDR3 nucleotide sequence: TGTGCCAGCAGTATACACCCATCCGGGGAGCTGTTTTTT. It codes for CASSIHPSGELFF.